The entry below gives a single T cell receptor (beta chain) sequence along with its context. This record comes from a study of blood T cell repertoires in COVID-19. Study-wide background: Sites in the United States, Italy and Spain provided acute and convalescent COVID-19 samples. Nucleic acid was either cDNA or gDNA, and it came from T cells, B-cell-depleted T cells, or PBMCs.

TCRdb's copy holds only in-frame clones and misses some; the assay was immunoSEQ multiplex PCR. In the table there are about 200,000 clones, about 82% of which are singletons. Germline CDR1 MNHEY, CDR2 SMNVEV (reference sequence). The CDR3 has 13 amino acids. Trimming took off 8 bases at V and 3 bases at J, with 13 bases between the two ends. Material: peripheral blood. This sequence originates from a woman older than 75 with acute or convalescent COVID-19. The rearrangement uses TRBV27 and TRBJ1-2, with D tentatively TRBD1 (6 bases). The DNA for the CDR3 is TGTGCCAGCTGGGGGCAGGGAGACTATGGCTACACCTTC. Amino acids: CASWGQGDYGYTF.